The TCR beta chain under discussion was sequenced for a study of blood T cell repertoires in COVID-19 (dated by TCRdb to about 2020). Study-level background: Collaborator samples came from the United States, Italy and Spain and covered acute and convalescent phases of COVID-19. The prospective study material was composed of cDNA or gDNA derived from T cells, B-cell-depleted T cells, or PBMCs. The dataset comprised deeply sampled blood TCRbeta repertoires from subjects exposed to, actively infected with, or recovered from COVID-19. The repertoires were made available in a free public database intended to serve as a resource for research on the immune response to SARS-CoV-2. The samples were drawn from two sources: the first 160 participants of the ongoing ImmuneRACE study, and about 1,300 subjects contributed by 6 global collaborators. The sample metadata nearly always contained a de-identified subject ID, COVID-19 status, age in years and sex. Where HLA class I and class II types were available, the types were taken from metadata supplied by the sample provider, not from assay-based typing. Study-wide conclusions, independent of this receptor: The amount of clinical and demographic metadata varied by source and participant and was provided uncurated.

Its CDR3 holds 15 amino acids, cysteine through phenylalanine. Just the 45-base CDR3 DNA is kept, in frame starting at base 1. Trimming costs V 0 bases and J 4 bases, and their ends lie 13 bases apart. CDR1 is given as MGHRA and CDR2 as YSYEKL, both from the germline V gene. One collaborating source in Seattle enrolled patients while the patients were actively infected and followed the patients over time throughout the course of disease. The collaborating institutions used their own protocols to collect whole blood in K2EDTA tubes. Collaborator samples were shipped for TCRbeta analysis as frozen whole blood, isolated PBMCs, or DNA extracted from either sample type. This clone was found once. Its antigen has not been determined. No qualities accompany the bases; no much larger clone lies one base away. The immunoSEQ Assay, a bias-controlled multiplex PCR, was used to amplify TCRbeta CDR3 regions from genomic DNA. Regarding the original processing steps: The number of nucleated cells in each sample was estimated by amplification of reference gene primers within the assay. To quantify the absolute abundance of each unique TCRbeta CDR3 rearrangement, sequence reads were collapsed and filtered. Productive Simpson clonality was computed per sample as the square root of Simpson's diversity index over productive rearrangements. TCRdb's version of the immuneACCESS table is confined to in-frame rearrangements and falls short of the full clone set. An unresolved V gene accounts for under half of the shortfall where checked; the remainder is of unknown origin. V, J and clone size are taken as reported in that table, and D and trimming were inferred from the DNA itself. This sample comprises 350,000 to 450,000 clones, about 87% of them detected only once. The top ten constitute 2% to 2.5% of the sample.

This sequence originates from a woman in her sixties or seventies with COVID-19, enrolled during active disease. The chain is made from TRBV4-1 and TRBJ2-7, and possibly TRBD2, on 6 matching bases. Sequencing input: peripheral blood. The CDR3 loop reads CASSQEDLSGYEQYF. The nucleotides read TGCGCCAGCAGCCAAGAGGACCTGAGCGGGTACGAGCAGTACTTC.